The 8 T cell receptor beta chains in this list originate from one sample, sequenced in a study of read filtering for tumor transcriptome and immune sequencing. Molecular barcoded adaptors covering alpha/delta and beta/gamma chains were used on 400 ng RNA. MiXCR, run by TCRdb on the reads, gives a single entry per CDR3 protein. The data contain about 130,000 distinct CDR3 sequences, 13% of them seen just once; the ten biggest clones take up roughly 11%. The sequenced sample consisted of a population of CD138-negative cells sorted from bone marrow. These receptors were collected from a donor aged 40 or over with multiple myeloma.

This clonotype was recorded at least ten times. The V and J genes are TRBV20-1 and TRBJ1-1; D might be TRBD1 (5 bases). This CDR3 comprises 11 residues. The V gene's germline CDR1 is DFQATT and CDR2 SNEGSKA (reference sequence). V shed 5 bases and J shed 4 bases, with 8 bases lying between them. For the CDR3, the DNA is TGCAGTGCTGGGGCGGGCACTGAAGCTTTCTTT. Amino acid sequence: CSAGAGTEAFF.

The sample holds a few counts of this clonotype. The genes are TRBV7-8 and TRBJ2-2; a weak D match, TRBD1 (6 bases). This CDR3 has 14 amino acids. Germline CDR1 is SGHVS and CDR2 is FQNEAQ. V was shortened by 5 bases and J by 9 bases, with 16 bases between the two germline ends. The CDR3 spells CASSNAGRDRELFF. The CDR3 nucleotides are TGTGCCAGCAGCAACGCCGGCAGGGACAGGGAGCTGTTTTTT.

This clonotype was detected ten times or more. This rearrangement joins TRBV6-2 or TRBV6-3 to TRBJ2-2; D is ambiguous. Trimming removed 8 bases at V and 6 bases at J, with 16 bases between. This CDR3 contains 14 residues. Germline V gene sequence: CDR1 MNHEY, CDR2 SVGEGT. CDR3 protein: CASSFDVGAGELFF. The CDR3 DNA reads as TGTGCCAGCTCCTTTGACGTGGGCGCCGGGGAGCTGTTTTTT.

Only a few counts were recorded for this clonotype. The V call is TRBV19, the J call TRBJ2-7; 8 nucleotides agree with TRBD2. This CDR3 comprises 16 residues. After removal of 0 bases from V and 2 bases from J, the junction contained 6 bases not matched to a gene. Germline V gives CDR1 LNHDA, CDR2 SQIVND (reference sequence). The CDR3 protein is CASSIDGRGGPYEQYF. CDR3 bases: TGTGCCAGTAGTATAGACGGACGGGGGGGACCCTACGAGCAGTACTTC.

This clonotype has a count of ten or more. The chain recombines TRBV4-1 with TRBJ1-1; perhaps TRBD1 as D (5 bases). Deletions cut 0 bases from V and 6 bases from J, with 23 bases between. From germline, CDR1 is MGHRA and CDR2 YSYEKL. The CDR3 sequence is 18 residues long. The DNA for the CDR3 is TGCGCCAGCAGCCAAGAGGCCGTGGGCCGGGGGAGGATCTCTGAAGCTTTCTTT. Protein product: CASSQEAVGRGRISEAFF.

This clonotype has a handful of counts. This chain joins TRBV5-1 and TRBJ2-1; either TRBD1 or TRBD2 may fit D (6 bases each). The V end lost 6 bases, the J end lost 7 bases, and 17 bases lay between the germline ends. Germline CDR1 is SGHRS and CDR2 is YFSETQ. This CDR3 has 14 residues. CDR3 loop: CASMEGGHYNEQFF. CDR3 DNA: TGCGCCAGCATGGAGGGGGGCCATTATAATGAGCAGTTCTTC.

This clonotype was counted at least ten times. This rearrangement joins TRBV20-1 to TRBJ2-3, with 10 nucleotides matching TRBD2. Germline V gives CDR1 DFQATT, CDR2 SNEGSKA (reference sequence). This CDR3 region has 15 residues. V lost 4 bases to trimming and J lost 1 base; unmatched junction nucleotides: 5. In DNA form, the CDR3 reads TGCAGTGCTATAAAGCGGGAGGGCCGCACAGATACGCAGTATTTT. Protein product: CSAIKREGRTDTQYF.

This clonotype was seen many times. The rearrangement uses TRBV29-1 and TRBJ1-1; TRBD1 matches at 7 bases. Germline V lookup: CDR1 SQVTM, CDR2 ANQGSEA. Trimming removed 4 bases from V and 1 base from J; junction bases left unmatched: 3. The CDR3 spans 13 residues. CDR3 sequence reads: CSVVAGGNTEAFF. CDR3 in DNA: TGCAGCGTTGTGGCAGGGGGGAACACTGAAGCTTTCTTT.